This T cell receptor (beta chain) came from a study of sequential checkpoint blockade in melanoma. Study information: Maintenance nivolumab came after either treatment sequence.

Treatment indicated: randomized to nivolumab then ipilimumab (arm A) or the reverse (arm B). The V and J ends lost 0 bases and 7 bases respectively, with 11 bases between them. Germline V lookup: CDR1 SGHRS, CDR2 YFSETQ. This CDR3 comprises 13 residues. Here immunoSEQ multiplex PCR was the method, and the copy in TCRdb shows in-frame clones only, minus some. The repertoire has about 28,000 clones, 85% to 90% of them found once; the top ten carry 11% to 15%. This chain connects TRBV5-1 to TRBJ2-7; D is ambiguous. The sequences come from CD8+ T cells sorted from blood (inferred from file names), collected from a patient given nivolumab and ipilimumab in sequence. The receptor was isolated from a human donor with melanoma. In DNA form, the CDR3 reads TGCGCCAGCAGCTTGGTTCACAACGTTGAGCAGTACTTC. This gives the protein CASSLVHNVEQYF.